A single TCR beta chain is shown here with its context. Some clones are missing from TCRdb's copy, which holds only in-frame ones; the method was immunoSEQ multiplex PCR. Of more than 65,000 clones in the sample, around 84% were seen once. This sample is part of a study of blood T cell repertoires in COVID-19. Per germline, CDR1 LGHDT and CDR2 YNNKEL (reference sequence). The CDR3 runs 14 residues. Trimming cost V 8 bases and J 0 bases, with 10 bases left between them. The gene calls are TRBV3-1 (or the pseudogene TRBV3-2) and TRBJ2-2; a weak D match, TRBD1 (6 bases). This sequence was found in a woman aged 70-85 years with acute or convalescent COVID-19. Sequenced material: peripheral blood. The CDR3 loop reads CASGQFANTGELFF. In nucleotides, the CDR3 is TGTGCCAGCGGACAGTTCGCGAACACCGGGGAGCTGTTTTTT.